The rows below give T cell receptor beta chains drawn from one sample of a study of spatial heterogeneity in lung cancer. TCRdb analysed the 5' RACE reads with MiXCR anew, one entry per CDR3 protein. The table shows around 110,000 distinct CDR3 sequences, with 12% occurring only once. Sequenced here: PBMCs, sampled at follow-up. The receptors come from a male donor with early-stage non-small cell lung cancer. The CDR3 runs from the conserved cysteine through the conserved F or W. The D gene is left open where the match is weak. Size is omitted from some rows. Given values are once, few, many or a class for expanded clones.

j_call d_call clone_size v_call cdr3_aa cdr3_nt
TRBJ2-1 NA many TRBV7-2 CASSLVGGRQNEQFF TGTGCCAGCAGCTTAGTTGGAGGGCGTCAGAATGAGCAGTTCTTC
TRBJ2-1 NA many TRBV9 CASSPTFDEQFF TGTGCCAGCAGCCCCACTTTTGATGAGCAGTTCTTC
TRBJ2-2 NA few TRBV29-1 CSYFAEPNTGELFF TGCAGCTATTTCGCGGAGCCGAACACCGGGGAGCTGTTTTTT
TRBJ2-3 NA few TRBV20-1 CSARDTLRKADTQYF TGCAGTGCTAGAGATACCTTACGTAAAGCAGATACGCAGTATTTT
TRBJ2-5 TRBD2 many TRBV7-9 CASSGLAVQETQYF TGTGCCAGCAGCGGTCTAGCGGTCCAAGAGACCCAGTACTTC
TRBJ1-5 TRBD1 NA TRBV27 CASSVDRGDNQPQHF TGTGCCAGCAGTGTTGACAGGGGGGACAATCAGCCCCAGCATTTT
TRBJ2-7 NA few TRBV4-2 CASSQDFQSYEQYF TGTGCCAGCAGCCAAGACTTCCAGAGCTACGAGCAGTACTTC
TRBJ2-2 NA NA TRBV20-1 CSARDTRFQNTGELFF TGCAGTGCTAGAGATACCCGATTCCAGAACACCGGGGAGCTGTTTTTT
TRBJ1-3 NA NA TRBV6-5 CASSYRGYSGNTIYF TGTGCCAGCAGTTATCGAGGGTACTCTGGAAACACCATATATTTT
TRBJ2-7 TRBD1 many TRBV7-3 CASSRGQGGEQYF TGTGCCAGCAGCCGGGGACAGGGTGGCGAGCAGTACTTC
TRBJ2-7 NA NA TRBV7-3 CASSSAPGDEQYF TGTGCCAGCAGCTCCGCCCCAGGGGACGAGCAGTACTTC
TRBJ1-1 NA many TRBV4-3 CASSQAGLGTEAFF TGCGCCAGCAGCCAGGCGGGGTTGGGGACTGAAGCTTTCTTT
TRBJ1-2 TRBD1 NA TRBV7-6 CASTRDSAYGYTF TGTGCCAGCACCCGGGACAGCGCCTATGGCTACACCTTC
TRBJ2-1 NA NA TRBV2 CASSEGEHFWDEQFF TGTGCCAGCAGTGAAGGGGAACACTTTTGGGATGAGCAGTTCTTC
TRBJ2-5 NA many TRBV18 CASSPQETQYF TGTGCCAGCTCACCACAAGAGACCCAGTACTTC
TRBJ2-7 TRBD1 few TRBV7-9 CASSPVGTGDYEQYF TGTGCCAGCAGCCCAGTTGGGACAGGGGACTACGAGCAGTACTTC
TRBJ2-3 NA many TRBV29-1 CSVASTRYTDTQYF TGCAGCGTTGCCTCAACGAGATACACAGATACGCAGTATTTT
TRBJ1-6 NA many TRBV7-2 CASSPRGDNSPLHF TGTGCCAGCAGCCCGAGAGGAGATAATTCACCCCTCCACTTT
TRBJ2-7 NA many TRBV5-1 CASSLDYEQYF TGCGCCAGCAGCTTAGACTACGAGCAGTACTTC
TRBJ1-5 NA NA TRBV7-2 CASSPDSHNQPQHF TGTGCCAGCAGCCCTGACAGCCATAATCAGCCCCAGCATTTT
TRBJ1-6 NA few TRBV7-9 CASSLSGGGNSPLHF TGTGCCAGCAGCTTATCGGGCGGTGGGAATTCACCCCTCCACTTT
TRBJ1-3 NA many TRBV9 CASSAQSSGNTIYF TGTGCCAGCAGCGCTCAGAGCTCTGGAAACACCATATATTTT
TRBJ2-5 NA NA TRBV6-5 CATKVRETQYF TGTGCGACCAAGGTTCGAGAGACCCAGTACTTC
TRBJ2-7 NA many TRBV20-1 CSARVGGTGEQYF TGCAGTGCTAGAGTAGGAGGCACCGGCGAGCAGTACTTC
TRBJ2-5 NA NA TRBV4-1 CASSRGVEETQYF TGCGCCAGCAGCCGAGGGGTGGAAGAGACCCAGTACTTC
TRBJ2-5 NA NA TRBV24-1 CATSDGGMRETQYF TGTGCCACCAGTGATGGCGGCATGCGCGAGACCCAGTACTTC
TRBJ2-2 TRBD2 NA TRBV28 CASNGGGAVGELFF TGTGCCAGCAACGGCGGGGGGGCCGTCGGGGAGCTGTTTTTT
TRBJ1-1 TRBD1 many TRBV29-1 CSVEDLYGSGGAFF TGCAGCGTTGAAGATCTCTACGGCTCAGGGGGAGCTTTCTTT
TRBJ1-5 NA few TRBV28 CASIVGRVGAQHF TGTGCCAGCATCGTAGGAAGGGTCGGGGCCCAGCATTTT
TRBJ2-7 NA once TRBV7-2 CASSSGPSRSGEQYF TGTGCCAGCAGCTCCGGACCAAGCCGGTCTGGCGAGCAGTACTTC
TRBJ1-5 TRBD1 NA TRBV28 CASSGTEYRPQHF TGTGCCAGCAGTGGGACAGAGTATCGGCCCCAGCATTTT